This T cell receptor beta chain originates from a study of T-cell reconstitution after alpha-beta-depleted transplantation in children. Unique molecular identifiers tagged the TCRbeta library. A single record per CDR3 protein comes from TCRdb applying MiXCR to the PCR reads. The table shows more than 450,000 distinct CDR3 sequences, with 18% occurring only once. V was clipped by 7 bases and J by 10 bases, with 9 bases between them. Germline CDR1 and CDR2: MGHDK and SYGVNS. The CDR3 totals 10 residues. The origin of this receptor is a human donor who donated a stem cell graft to a child with acute lymphoblastic leukemia. The source was PBMCs from the stem cell graft donor, collected from the stem cell graft. The chain combines TRBV25-1 with TRBJ2-3, with D unclear. The CDR3 is CASKAVAQYF. Written as DNA, the CDR3 is TGTGCCAGCAAGGCGGTTGCGCAGTATTTT.